These 3 T cell receptor beta chains were all obtained from the same sample, sequenced in a study of blood T cell repertoires in COVID-19. Only in-frame clones appear in the TCRdb table, and some are missing; sequencing was by immunoSEQ multiplex PCR. The data hold roughly 120,000 clones, with roughly 90% observed a single time. Sequencing input: peripheral blood. The source of these receptors is a woman aged 55-75 years with COVID-19, enrolled during active disease.

The V call is TRBV6-5, the J call TRBJ1-1, with a possible D match to TRBD1 (6 bases). The germline V and J ends were trimmed by 7 bases and 1 base, with 10 bases remaining between them. Looked up from germline, CDR1 is MNHEY and CDR2 is SVGAGI. The CDR3 runs 13 residues. CDR3 coding DNA: TGTGCCAGCAAAATGACAGGGAACACTGAAGCTTTCTTT. Amino acid sequence: CASKMTGNTEAFF.

V is TRBV7-3 and J is TRBJ2-3; 12 nucleotides line up with TRBD1. This CDR3 has 19 amino acids. Germline assignment: CDR1 SGHTA and CDR2 FQGTGA. J was trimmed by 6 bases and V by 5 bases; bases with no gene match: 18. The CDR3: CASSAPGQGAPFLTDTQYF. The CDR3 bases are TGTGCCAGCAGCGCACCGGGACAGGGGGCCCCCTTCCTCACGGATACGCAGTATTTT.

This chain connects TRBV11-2 to TRBJ2-1; a possible D gene is TRBD2 (7 bases). Germline values: CDR1 SGHAT, CDR2 FQNNGV. Trimming removed 6 bases at V and 4 bases at J, with 19 bases between. The CDR3 contains 16 residues. In nucleotides, the CDR3 is TGTGCCAGCAGACCTGAGGTAGGGGGGGTGTACAATGAGCAGTTCTTC. It is translated as CASRPEVGGVYNEQFF.